Listed below are T cell receptor beta chains from one sample, sequenced in a study of cytomegalovirus exposure and HLA in healthy donors. Measured with immunoSEQ multiplex PCR; TCRdb has only the in-frame clones, and not every one. The sample lists 130,000 to 150,000 clones, roughly 80% seen once, with roughly 6.7% in the top ten. Sequences were obtained from PBMCs. Receptor source: a woman aged 40 to 49 in good health and CMV-seropositive. Both conserved end residues are part of each CDR3. D genes are given only for firm matches. Not all rows give a size; the values are once, few, many and, for expanded clones, a class.

V	D	size	J	CDR3	DNA
TRBV6-1	NA	NA	TRBJ1-1	CASSAQVGSNTEAFF	TGTGCCAGCAGTGCCCAGGTTGGGTCGAACACTGAAGCTTTCTTT
TRBV19	NA	once	TRBJ1-6	CASSIPGQKNSPLHF	TGTGCCAGTAGTATACCCGGACAGAAGAATTCACCCCTCCACTTT
TRBV12-5	TRBD1	NA	TRBJ2-7	CASGGTGGYEQYF	TGTGCTAGTGGGGGGACAGGGGGCTACGAGCAGTACTTC
TRBV5-1	NA	NA	TRBJ2-3	CASSYRSSTDTQYF	TGCGCCAGCAGCTACAGGTCTAGCACAGATACGCAGTATTTT
TRBV27	TRBD2	NA	TRBJ2-3	CASSLIAGGREDTQYF	TGTGCCAGCAGTCTCATAGCGGGGGGGCGGGAAGATACGCAGTATTTT
TRBV15	NA	NA	TRBJ2-5	CATSVSGLVETQYF	TGTGCCACCAGTGTATCGGGGTTAGTAGAGACCCAGTACTTC
TRBV7-2	NA	NA	TRBJ2-1	CASSTYNEQFF	TGTGCCAGCAGCACATACAATGAGCAGTTCTTC
TRBV5-5	NA	NA	TRBJ1-1	CASSLGFSGGGTEAFF	TGTGCCAGCAGCTTGGGGTTTTCGGGGGGGGGCACTGAAGCTTTCTTT
TRBV7-3	TRBD1	few	TRBJ2-5	CASSSYRGQTQYF	TGTGCCAGCAGCTCCTACAGGGGACAGACCCAGTACTTC
TRBV4-1	TRBD1	NA	TRBJ1-2	CASSEQGVNYGYTF	TGCGCCAGCAGCGAACAGGGGGTTAACTATGGCTACACCTTC
TRBV6-1	NA	NA	TRBJ2-2	CATWTDTGELFF	TGTGCCACCTGGACAGACACCGGGGAGCTGTTTTTT
TRBV6-6	NA	NA	TRBJ1-1	CATGGRTNTEAFF	TGTGCCACCGGGGGGAGGACGAACACTGAAGCTTTCTTT
TRBV7-9	NA	NA	TRBJ1-2	CASSLVEVHYGYTF	TGTGCCAGCAGCTTAGTCGAGGTTCACTATGGCTACACCTTC
TRBV30	NA	once	TRBJ1-2	CAWSGGGYTF	TGTGCCTGGAGTGGGGGCGGCTACACCTTC
TRBV4-1	TRBD2	NA	TRBJ2-7	CASSQEGTSGVYEQYF	TGCGCCAGCAGCCAAGAGGGGACTAGCGGGGTCTACGAGCAGTACTTC
TRBV14	NA	few	TRBJ1-4	CASSQAPDEKLFF	TGTGCCAGCAGCCAAGCACCGGATGAAAAACTGTTTTTT
TRBV6-1	TRBD1	few	TRBJ2-2	CASSVDPGQITGELFF	TGTGCCAGCAGTGTGGATCCGGGACAGATCACCGGGGAGCTGTTTTTT
TRBV21-1	NA	NA	TRBJ2-5	CASSNGRGAWETQYF	TGTGCCAGCAGCAATGGTCGGGGGGCCTGGGAGACCCAGTACTTC
TRBV9	NA	NA	TRBJ2-2	CASGGITTGELFF	TGTGCCAGTGGGGGGATAACCACCGGGGAGCTGTTTTTT
TRBV5-1	TRBD1	NA	TRBJ2-3	CASSKGQGTDTQYF	TGCGCCAGCAGCAAGGGACAGGGAACAGATACGCAGTATTTT
TRBV6-5	NA	NA	TRBJ2-1	CASSSERNEQFF	TGTGCCAGCAGTTCTGAGCGGAATGAGCAGTTCTTC
TRBV7-9	TRBD1	NA	TRBJ2-1	CASTQGVEEQFF	TGTGCCAGCACCCAGGGGGTGGAAGAGCAGTTCTTC
TRBV6-1	TRBD1	NA	TRBJ1-1	CASSGGYRGYTEAFF	TGTGCCAGCAGTGGCGGGTACAGGGGGTACACTGAAGCTTTCTTT
TRBV6-5	TRBD1	NA	TRBJ2-7	CASSYTMGQGIHEQYF	TGTGCCAGCAGTTACACTATGGGACAGGGGATACACGAGCAGTACTTC
TRBV5-1	TRBD1	NA	TRBJ1-1	CASSIGTVSRNTEAFF	TGCGCCAGCAGCATCGGGACAGTTTCCAGGAACACTGAAGCTTTCTTT
TRBV2	TRBD2	NA	TRBJ2-7	CASIPSGGPYEQYF	TGTGCCAGCATCCCTAGCGGGGGCCCCTACGAGCAGTACTTC
TRBV5-1	NA	NA	TRBJ2-5	CASSIGGLQETQYF	TGCGCCAGCAGCATCGGGGGGCTCCAAGAGACCCAGTACTTC
TRBV5-1	TRBD1	NA	TRBJ1-5	CASSTRGPDQPQHF	TGCGCCAGCAGCACCAGGGGGCCCGATCAGCCCCAGCATTTT
TRBV5-1	NA	NA	TRBJ1-1	CASSWGVAGNTEAFF	TGCGCCAGCAGCTGGGGGGTCGCCGGGAACACTGAAGCTTTCTTT
TRBV11-3	NA	NA	TRBJ2-7	CASSSGSSYEQYF	TGTGCCAGCAGTTCAGGAAGCTCCTACGAGCAGTACTTC
TRBV5-1	TRBD2	NA	TRBJ2-5	CASSFGLAGVETQYF	TGCGCCAGCAGCTTTGGACTAGCGGGGGTAGAGACCCAGTACTTC
TRBV30	NA	NA	TRBJ2-2	CAWIPLGAGRTGELFF	TGTGCCTGGATCCCCCTGGGGGCAGGACGCACCGGGGAGCTGTTTTTT
TRBV9	TRBD1	NA	TRBJ1-1	CASSVDGTGRTEAFF	TGTGCCAGCAGCGTCGATGGGACAGGGAGGACTGAAGCTTTCTTT
TRBV5-1	NA	NA	TRBJ1-1	CASSSQGKTEAFF	TGCGCCAGCAGCTCCCAGGGTAAGACTGAAGCTTTCTTT